This TCR beta chain was identified in a study of radiotherapy plus CTLA-4 blockade in lung cancer. Some clones are missing from TCRdb's copy, which holds only in-frame ones; the method was immunoSEQ multiplex PCR. The table records 70,000 to 100,000 clones, around 87% of them present only once. Focal radiation plus CTLA-4 blockade with ipilimumab was given to patients with chemo-refractory metastatic non-small-cell lung cancer. V was clipped by 1 base and J by 5 bases, with 12 bases between them. The CDR3 is 14 amino acids. The germline CDR1 and CDR2 sequences are SGHDT and YYEEEE. Notes on the study in general: Expansion of tumor-derived TCR clones was observed in blood after radiotherapy plus ipilimumab. Alongside interferon-beta, early blood T cell clone dynamics were reportedly the best predictor of response.

As for this clone: Its antigen is not known.

The source is a human donor with non-small cell lung cancer who had a partial response to radiotherapy plus ipilimumab. The chain carries TRBV5-6 and TRBJ1-1; D is uncertain. The sample consisted of peripheral blood, taken from a patient treated with radiotherapy plus ipilimumab. CDR3 sequence reads: CASSLFTAETEAFF. CDR3 in DNA: TGTGCCAGCAGCTTGTTCACGGCGGAGACTGAAGCTTTCTTT.